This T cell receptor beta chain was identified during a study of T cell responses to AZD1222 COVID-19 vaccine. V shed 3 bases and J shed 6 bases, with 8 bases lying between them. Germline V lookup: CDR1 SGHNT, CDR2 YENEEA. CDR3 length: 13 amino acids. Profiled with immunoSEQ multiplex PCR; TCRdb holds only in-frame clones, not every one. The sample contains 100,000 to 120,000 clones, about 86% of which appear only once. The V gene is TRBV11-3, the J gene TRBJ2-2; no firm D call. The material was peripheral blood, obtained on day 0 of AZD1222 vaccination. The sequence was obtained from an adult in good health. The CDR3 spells CASSLNSPGELFF. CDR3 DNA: TGTGCCAGCAGCTTGAACAGCCCCGGGGAGCTGTTTTTT.